This is a list of T cell receptor beta chains from one sample in a study of graft-versus-host responses after intestinal transplantation. Assay: immunoSEQ multiplex PCR; the TCRdb copy retains only in-frame clones and omits some. The table lists about 91,000 clones, about 91% of them singletons. What these receptors recognize is not known. The sequences come from unstimulated CD4+ T cells sorted from spleen or lymph node cells, collected before transplant. Every receptor here comes from a human donor who was the organ donor for an intestinal transplant. The CDR3 runs from the conserved cysteine through the conserved F or W. Fields, in order: V gene, D gene, clone size, CDR3 length, J gene, CDR3 DNA, CDR3 protein. The D gene is left open where the match is weak. Clone size, where shown, is once, few, many, or a class for clones that have expanded.

TRBV11-3	.	.	13	TRBJ2-3	TGTGCCAGCAGCTTAGGAGCGCCCAATACGCAGTATTTT	CASSLGAPNTQYF
TRBV4-1	.	.	18	TRBJ2-5	TGCGCCAGCAGCCAAGATAATGAGAGCGGTTCCCGGGGAGAGACCCAGTACTTC	CASSQDNESGSRGETQYF
TRBV10-3	.	.	13	TRBJ1-3	TGTGCCATCAGTGAGTCAGCCGGAGGCACCATATATTTT	CAISESAGGTIYF
TRBV6-6	.	.	13	TRBJ1-4	TGTGCCAGCATGCAGGCGCCTAATGAAAAACTGTTTTTT	CASMQAPNEKLFF
TRBV5-1	.	.	15	TRBJ2-3	TGCGCCAGCAGCGCCTTAGCGTCTAGCACAGATACGCAGTATTTT	CASSALASSTDTQYF
TRBV6-1	.	.	15	TRBJ2-1	TGTGCCAGCAGTGAAAACTTAAGCGATATTGATGAGCAGTTCTTC	CASSENLSDIDEQFF
TRBV4-2	TRBD2	.	15	TRBJ2-3	TGTGCCAGCAGCCAACTAGCGGGAGACACAGATACGCAGTATTTT	CASSQLAGDTDTQYF
TRBV5-1	.	.	15	TRBJ1-3	TGCGCCAGCAGCTTCCAGGGAACCTCTGGAAACACCATATATTTT	CASSFQGTSGNTIYF
TRBV6-4	.	.	13	TRBJ2-3	TGTGCCAGCAGCTCTTTTAGCACAGATACGCAGTATTTT	CASSSFSTDTQYF
TRBV28	TRBD2	.	14	TRBJ2-2	TGTGCCACCGCGGCTAGCGGCTCCACCGGGGAGCTGTTTTTT	CATAASGSTGELFF
TRBV19	.	.	15	TRBJ2-2	TGTGCCAGTAGTATAGGACTTTCGAACACCGGGGAGCTGTTTTTT	CASSIGLSNTGELFF
TRBV12-5	TRBD2	.	22	TRBJ2-3	TGTGCTAGTGGTCCCATAGGGACTATGACTAGCGGGGGACGGCTGTCCACAGATACGCAGTATTTT	CASGPIGTMTSGGRLSTDTQYF
TRBV11-2	.	.	14	TRBJ1-4	TGTGCCAGCAGCTTAGGGCAGGGAGGTGAAAAACTGTTTTTT	CASSLGQGGEKLFF
TRBV10-3	.	.	13	TRBJ1-1	TGTGCCATCAGTGAGTCGAGGCAGATTGAAGCTTTCTTT	CAISESRQIEAFF
TRBV27	TRBD1	.	17	TRBJ2-7	TGTGCCAGCTTTCTTAATAGGACAGGGGGGACGAGGCACGAGCAGTACTTC	CASFLNRTGGTRHEQYF
TRBV7-6	TRBD1	.	14	TRBJ2-5	TGTGCCAGCAGCCGGACAGGGGGGCAAGAGACCCAGTACTTC	CASSRTGGQETQYF
TRBV7-9	.	once	16	TRBJ2-5	TGTGCCAGCAGCTTAGCATCTTGGGGGGGCGCAGAGACCCAGTACTTC	CASSLASWGGAETQYF
TRBV27	TRBD1	.	13	TRBJ1-2	TGTGCCAGCAGTTTCGGGACAGGATATGGCTACACCTTC	CASSFGTGYGYTF
TRBV9	.	.	14	TRBJ1-1	TGTGCCAGCAGCGCTCCCCCCCTGAACACTGAAGCTTTCTTT	CASSAPPLNTEAFF
TRBV28	.	.	14	TRBJ2-7	TGTGCCAGCAGGCCCCTCTCACAGGGCCACGAGCAGTACTTC	CASRPLSQGHEQYF
TRBV5-1	.	.	13	TRBJ1-1	TGCGCCAGCAGCTTGGTAGTGGACACTGAAGCTTTCTTT	CASSLVVDTEAFF
TRBV7-9	.	few	13	TRBJ2-7	TGTGCCAGCAGCTTAGTGGGGGGCTACGAGCAGTACTTC	CASSLVGGYEQYF
TRBV4-2	TRBD2	.	18	TRBJ2-5	TGTGCCAGCAGCCAAGATCTGACTAGCGGGAGGGCCGGAAAGACCCAGTACTTC	CASSQDLTSGRAGKTQYF
TRBV25-1	TRBD1	.	14	TRBJ1-5	TGTGCCAGCAGTGAGGGACAGTCTAATCAGCCCCAGCATTTT	CASSEGQSNQPQHF
TRBV9	TRBD1	.	14	TRBJ1-5	TGTGCCAGCAGCTCGACAGGGGCAAATCAGCCCCAGCATTTT	CASSSTGANQPQHF
TRBV7-9	TRBD1	.	14	TRBJ2-5	TGTGCCAGCAGCTATGGACAGGGACAAGAGACCCAGTACTTC	CASSYGQGQETQYF
TRBV5-6	TRBD1	.	16	TRBJ1-2	TGTGCCAGCAGCTTGGCCGTGGGACAGCGAAACTATGGCTACACCTTC	CASSLAVGQRNYGYTF
TRBV5-4	TRBD2	.	16	TRBJ2-3	TGTGCCAGCAGCTTGGGGGACTACTCGATCACAGATACGCAGTATTTT	CASSLGDYSITDTQYF
TRBV9	TRBD1	.	17	TRBJ1-3	TGTGCCAGCAGTAAAAGGGGAGACAGGGACTCTGGAAACACCATATATTTT	CASSKRGDRDSGNTIYF
TRBV13	TRBD2	.	17	TRBJ2-1	TGTGCCAGCAGCTTCTATCTAGCGGGAAGACAAAGGAATGAGCAGTTCTTC	CASSFYLAGRQRNEQFF
TRBV28	.	once	15	TRBJ2-7	TGTGCCAGCAGTTTTTCCACTCCGTCGATCTACGAGCAGTACTTC	CASSFSTPSIYEQYF
TRBV7-8	.	.	16	TRBJ1-6	TGTGCCAGCAGCTTAGTTGCCCAGGCCATTAATTCACCCCTCCACTTT	CASSLVAQAINSPLHF
TRBV6-6	.	.	12	TRBJ2-2	TGTGCCAGCGCGGAGCCCCCCGGGGAGCTGTTTTTT	CASAEPPGELFF
TRBV7-7	TRBD2	.	15	TRBJ2-5	TGTGCTAGCAGCCGAGGACTAGCGCAGCAAGAGACCCAGTACTTC	CASSRGLAQQETQYF
TRBV27	TRBD2	.	14	TRBJ2-1	TGTGCCAGCAGAGGGACTAGCGGGGGTACTGAGCAGTTCTTC	CASRGTSGGTEQFF
TRBV18	TRBD1	.	16	TRBJ2-7	TGTGCCAGCTCACCGACTACTCCGGGACAGGGCTACGAGCAGTACTTC	CASSPTTPGQGYEQYF
TRBV30	TRBD1	.	14	TRBJ1-2	TGTGCCTGGTGGGTCAGGGGGCAGGACTATGGCTACACCTTC	CAWWVRGQDYGYTF
TRBV7-8	.	.	14	TRBJ1-5	TGTGCCAGCAGCCCGGACAGTTCCAATCAGCCCCAGCATTTT	CASSPDSSNQPQHF
TRBV5-6	TRBD2	.	18	TRBJ2-5	TGTGCCAGCAGCTTGTTCGGGACTAGCGGTCTTTACCAAGAGACCCAGTACTTC	CASSLFGTSGLYQETQYF
TRBV10-3	.	.	14	TRBJ2-5	TGTGCCATCAGACAGGGACCTACACAAGAGACCCAGTACTTC	CAIRQGPTQETQYF
TRBV14	.	.	16	TRBJ2-3	TGTGCCAGCAGCCAAGATCGGCTAGCCGGGACAGATACGCAGTATTTT	CASSQDRLAGTDTQYF
TRBV5-1	TRBD2	.	17	TRBJ2-3	TGCGCCAGCAGCGCCCGACTAGCGGGGGGGTCCACAGATACGCAGTATTTT	CASSARLAGGSTDTQYF
TRBV28	.	.	15	TRBJ1-4	TGTGCCAGCAGCCCTCAGGGGAGCTCTAATGAAAAACTGTTTTTT	CASSPQGSSNEKLFF
TRBV6-1	.	few	13	TRBJ2-7	TGTGCCAGCAGTGAAGCGCTAAGGGGAGGGCAGTACTTC	CASSEALRGGQYF
TRBV28	.	.	11	TRBJ2-7	TGTGCCAGCAGTTTACAGTACGAGCAGTACTTC	CASSLQYEQYF
TRBV10-2	TRBD2	.	13	TRBJ2-7	TGCGCCAGCAGATCGAGCGGGAGTCCCGAGCAGTACTTC	CASRSSGSPEQYF
TRBV18	.	.	15	TRBJ2-7	TGTGCCAGCTCACCGGTTAGCGGAGTAGCCTACGAGCAGTACTTC	CASSPVSGVAYEQYF
TRBV5-4	TRBD2	.	16	TRBJ2-2	TGTGCCAGCAGCTTGGGACTAGCGGGAGGCACCGGGGAGCTGTTTTTT	CASSLGLAGGTGELFF
TRBV28	.	once	15	TRBJ1-5	TGTGCCAGCAGTTTCGCTCAGATCAGCAATCAGCCCCAGCATTTT	CASSFAQISNQPQHF
TRBV28	TRBD2	.	16	TRBJ2-7	TGTGCCAGCAGTTCACGACTAGCGCGCCTCTCCTACGAGCAGTACTTC	CASSSRLARLSYEQYF
TRBV27	.	.	17	TRBJ2-4	TGTGCCAGCAGCTTAGACGGGTCGCTTGGTCGCAAAAACATTCAGTACTTC	CASSLDGSLGRKNIQYF
TRBV18	.	once	15	TRBJ2-3	TGTGCCAGCTCTTTGGTGGCGAGCGTACCAGATACGCAGTATTTT	CASSLVASVPDTQYF
TRBV18	.	.	15	TRBJ1-5	TGTGCCAGCTCACCACCCGAGGCCCCGAATCAGCCCCAGCATTTT	CASSPPEAPNQPQHF
TRBV30	TRBD2	.	16	TRBJ2-7	TGTGCCTGGGGACTAGCGGGAGGTTTTCCCGCCTACGAGCAGTACTTC	CAWGLAGGFPAYEQYF
TRBV28	TRBD1	.	15	TRBJ1-2	TGTGCCAGCAGTTCGCCAAACCTGGACAGGGTTGGCTACACCTTC	CASSSPNLDRVGYTF
TRBV6-5	.	.	16	TRBJ2-3	TGTGCCAGCAGTTCCTTTCAATGGGGAGGAACAGATACGCAGTATTTT	CASSSFQWGGTDTQYF
TRBV6-5	.	.	13	TRBJ2-7	TGTGCCAGCAGTTACTCGCCTCTAGCCGAGCAGTACTTC	CASSYSPLAEQYF